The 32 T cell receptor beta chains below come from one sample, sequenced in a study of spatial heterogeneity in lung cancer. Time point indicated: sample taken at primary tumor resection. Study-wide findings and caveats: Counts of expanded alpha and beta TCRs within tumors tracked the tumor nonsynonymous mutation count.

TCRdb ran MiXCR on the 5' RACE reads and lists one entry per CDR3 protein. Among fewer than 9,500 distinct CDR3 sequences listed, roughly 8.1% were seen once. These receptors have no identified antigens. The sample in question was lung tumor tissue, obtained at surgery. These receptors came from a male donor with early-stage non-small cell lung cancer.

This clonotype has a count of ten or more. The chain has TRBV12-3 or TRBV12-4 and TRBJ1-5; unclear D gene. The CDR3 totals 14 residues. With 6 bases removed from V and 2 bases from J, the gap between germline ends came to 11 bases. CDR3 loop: CASRRTGGNQPQHF. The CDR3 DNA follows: TGTGCCAGCAGACGTACCGGGGGCAATCAGCCCCAGCATTTT.

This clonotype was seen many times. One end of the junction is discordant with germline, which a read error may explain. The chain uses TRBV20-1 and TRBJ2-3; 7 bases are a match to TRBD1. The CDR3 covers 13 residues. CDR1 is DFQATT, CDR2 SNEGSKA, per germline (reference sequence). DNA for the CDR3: TGCAGTGCTAGGTACCTCGGGACAGCTACGCAGTATTTT. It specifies CSARYLGTATQYF.

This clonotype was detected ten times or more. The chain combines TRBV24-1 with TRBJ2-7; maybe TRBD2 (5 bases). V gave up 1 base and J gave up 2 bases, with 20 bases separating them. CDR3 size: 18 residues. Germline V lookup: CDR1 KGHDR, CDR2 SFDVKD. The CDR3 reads CATSDLIGRVSFTYEQYF. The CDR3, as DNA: TGTGCCACCAGTGATTTAATTGGGCGGGTAAGTTTCACCTACGAGCAGTACTTC.

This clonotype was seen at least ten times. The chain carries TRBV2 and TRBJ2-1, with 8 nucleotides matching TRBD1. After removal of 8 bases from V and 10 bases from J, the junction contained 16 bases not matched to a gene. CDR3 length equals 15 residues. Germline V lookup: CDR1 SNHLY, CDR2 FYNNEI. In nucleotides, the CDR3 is TGTGCCAGCCGTCCGAGGGGACAGGTCCCTCGGGAGCAGTTCTTC. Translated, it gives CASRPRGQVPREQFF.

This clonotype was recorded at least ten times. CDR3 sequence: CASSLFGTGETQYF. Here the CDR3 DNA reads TGTGCCAGCAGCTTATTCGGGACAGGGGAGACCCAGTACTTC. V gene TRBV7-8 combines with J gene TRBJ2-5; 9 bases fit TRBD1. Per the germline V gene, CDR1 is SGHVS and CDR2 is FQNEAQ. The CDR3 runs to 14 residues. The trim removed 2 bases at V and 5 bases at J, leaving 3 bases unmatched.

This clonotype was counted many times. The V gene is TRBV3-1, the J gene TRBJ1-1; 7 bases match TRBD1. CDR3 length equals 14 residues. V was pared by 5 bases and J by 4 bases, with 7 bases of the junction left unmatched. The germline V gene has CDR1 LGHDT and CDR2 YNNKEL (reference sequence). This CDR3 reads CASSLRQGVTEAFF. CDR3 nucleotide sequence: TGTGCCAGCAGCTTACGACAGGGCGTCACTGAAGCTTTCTTT. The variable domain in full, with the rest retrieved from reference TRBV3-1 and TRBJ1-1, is DTAVSQTPKYLVTQMGNDKSIKCEQNLGHDTMYWYKQDSKKFLKIMFSYNNKELIINETVPNRFSPKSPDKAHLNLHINSLELGDSAVYFCASSLRQGVTEAFFGQGTRLTVV.

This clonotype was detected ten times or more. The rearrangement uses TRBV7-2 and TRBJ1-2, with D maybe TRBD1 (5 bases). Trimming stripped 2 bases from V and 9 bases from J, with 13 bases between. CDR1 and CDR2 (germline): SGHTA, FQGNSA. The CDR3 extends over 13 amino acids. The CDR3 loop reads CASSLTRARSYTF. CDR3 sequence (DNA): TGTGCCAGCAGCTTAACCAGGGCCCGAAGCTACACCTTC.

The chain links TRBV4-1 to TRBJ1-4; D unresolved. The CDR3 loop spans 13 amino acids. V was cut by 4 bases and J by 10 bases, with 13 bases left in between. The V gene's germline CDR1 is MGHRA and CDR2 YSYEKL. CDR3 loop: CASSPRTQGKLFF. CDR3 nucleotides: TGCGCCAGCAGCCCTCGGACGCAAGGAAAACTGTTTTTT.

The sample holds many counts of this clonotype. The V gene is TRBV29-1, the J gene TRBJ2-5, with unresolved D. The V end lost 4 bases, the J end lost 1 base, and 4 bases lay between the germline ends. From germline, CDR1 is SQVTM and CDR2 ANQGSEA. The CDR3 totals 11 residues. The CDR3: CSVAGQETQYF. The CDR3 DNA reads TGCAGCGTTGCGGGCCAAGAGACCCAGTACTTC.

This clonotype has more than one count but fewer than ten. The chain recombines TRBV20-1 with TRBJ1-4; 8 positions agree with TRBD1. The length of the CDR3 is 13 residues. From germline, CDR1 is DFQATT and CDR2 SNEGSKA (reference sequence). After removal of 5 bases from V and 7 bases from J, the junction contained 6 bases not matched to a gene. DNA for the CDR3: TGCAGTGCTTGGGGCAGGGGGCGTGAAAAACTGTTTTTT. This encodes CSAWGRGREKLFF.

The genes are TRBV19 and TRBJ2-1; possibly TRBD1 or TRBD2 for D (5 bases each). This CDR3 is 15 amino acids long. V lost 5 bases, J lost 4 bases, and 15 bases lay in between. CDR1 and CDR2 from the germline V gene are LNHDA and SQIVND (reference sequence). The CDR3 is CASSRGEFDYNEQFF. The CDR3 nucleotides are TGTGCCAGTAGTCGAGGGGAGTTCGATTACAATGAGCAGTTCTTC.

CDR3 protein: CASSSKDRPYTGELFF. The CDR3 nucleotides are TGTGCCAGCAGTTCAAAGGACAGGCCCTACACCGGGGAGCTGTTTTTT. The rearrangement joins TRBV27 to TRBJ2-2; 7 nucleotides agree with TRBD1. CDR3 length equals 16 residues. The germline V gene has CDR1 MNHEY and CDR2 SMNVEV (reference sequence). The V and J ends lost 4 bases and 3 bases, in that order; junction bases with no gene match: 8.

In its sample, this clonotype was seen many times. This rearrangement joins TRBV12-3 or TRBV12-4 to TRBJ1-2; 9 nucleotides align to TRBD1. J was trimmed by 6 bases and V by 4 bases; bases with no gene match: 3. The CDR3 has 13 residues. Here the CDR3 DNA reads TGTGCCAGCAGTTGGGACAGGGCCGATGGCTACACCTTC. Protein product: CASSWDRADGYTF.

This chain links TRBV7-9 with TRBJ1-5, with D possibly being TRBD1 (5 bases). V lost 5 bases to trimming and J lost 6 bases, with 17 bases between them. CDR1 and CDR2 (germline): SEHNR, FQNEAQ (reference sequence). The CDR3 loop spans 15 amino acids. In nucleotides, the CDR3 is TGTGCCAGCAGCCCTAGGGGCGGAGGGACTCAGCCCCAGCATTTT. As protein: CASSPRGGGTQPQHF. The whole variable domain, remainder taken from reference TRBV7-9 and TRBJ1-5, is DTGVSQNPRHKITKRGQNVTFRCDPISEHNRLYWYRQTLGQGPEFLTYFQNEAQLEKSRLLSDRFSAERPKGSFSTLEIQRTEQGDSAMYLCASSPRGGGTQPQHFGDGTRLSIL.

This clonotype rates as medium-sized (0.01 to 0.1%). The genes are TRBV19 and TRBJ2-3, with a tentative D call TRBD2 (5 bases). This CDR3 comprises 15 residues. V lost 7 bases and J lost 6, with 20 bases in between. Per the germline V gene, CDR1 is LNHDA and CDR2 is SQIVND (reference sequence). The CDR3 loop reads CASIPRPGLWDTQYF. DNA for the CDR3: TGTGCCAGTATCCCGAGACCGGGGTTGTGGGATACGCAGTATTTT.

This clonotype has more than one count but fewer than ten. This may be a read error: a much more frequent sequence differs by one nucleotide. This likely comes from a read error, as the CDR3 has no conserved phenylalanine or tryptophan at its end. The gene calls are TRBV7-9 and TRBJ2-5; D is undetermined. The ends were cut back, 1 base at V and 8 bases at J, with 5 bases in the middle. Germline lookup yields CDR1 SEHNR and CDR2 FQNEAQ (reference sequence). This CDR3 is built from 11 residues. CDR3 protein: CASSLVDTQYS. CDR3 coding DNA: TGTGCCAGCAGCTTAGTCGATACCCAGTACTCC.

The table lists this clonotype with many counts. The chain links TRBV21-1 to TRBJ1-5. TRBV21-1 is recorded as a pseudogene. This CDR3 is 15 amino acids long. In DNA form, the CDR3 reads TGTGCCAGCAAACGGGAGGGCAGGGGCAATCAGCCCCAGCATTTT. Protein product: CASKREGRGNQPQHF.

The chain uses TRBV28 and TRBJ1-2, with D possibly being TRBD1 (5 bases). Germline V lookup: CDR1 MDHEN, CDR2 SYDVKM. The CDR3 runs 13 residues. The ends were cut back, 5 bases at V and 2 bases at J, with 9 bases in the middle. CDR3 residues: CASSRGRNYGYTF. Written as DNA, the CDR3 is TGTGCCAGCAGTCGGGGACGCAACTATGGCTACACCTTC.

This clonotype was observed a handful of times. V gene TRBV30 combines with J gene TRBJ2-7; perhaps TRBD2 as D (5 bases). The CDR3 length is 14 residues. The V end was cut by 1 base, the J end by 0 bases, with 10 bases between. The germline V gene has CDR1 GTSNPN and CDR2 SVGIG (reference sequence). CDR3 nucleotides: TGTGCCTGGAGTGAGTGGCGGGTCTCCTACGAGCAGTACTTC. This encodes CAWSEWRVSYEQYF.

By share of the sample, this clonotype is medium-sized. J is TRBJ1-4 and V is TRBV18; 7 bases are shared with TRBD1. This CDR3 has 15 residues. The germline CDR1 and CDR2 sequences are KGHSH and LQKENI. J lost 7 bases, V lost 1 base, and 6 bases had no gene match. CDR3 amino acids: CASSPRYRGGEKLFF. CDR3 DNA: TGTGCCAGCTCACCACGATACAGGGGTGGTGAAAAACTGTTTTTT.

DNA of the CDR3: TGTGCCAGCAGCCTCACGACCCTCCGGGCAGATACGCAGTATTTT. It specifies CASSLTTLRADTQYF. The chain couples TRBV14 to TRBJ2-3; D ambiguous. Trimming stripped 4 bases from V and 4 bases from J, with 15 bases between. Germline-derived CDR1 and CDR2 are SGHDN and FVKESK. The CDR3 length is 15 residues.

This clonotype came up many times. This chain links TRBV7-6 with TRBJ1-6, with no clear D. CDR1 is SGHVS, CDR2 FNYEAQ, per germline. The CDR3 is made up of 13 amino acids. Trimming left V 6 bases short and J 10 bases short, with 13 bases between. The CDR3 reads CASSLGAFSPLHF. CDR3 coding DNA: TGTGCCAGCAGTCTGGGAGCTTTCTCACCCCTCCACTTT. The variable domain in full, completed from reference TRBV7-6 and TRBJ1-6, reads GAGVSQSPRYKVTKRGQDVALRCDPISGHVSLYWYRQALGQGPEFLTYFNYEAQQDKSGLPNDRFSAERPEGSISTLTIQRTEQRDSAMYRCASSLGAFSPLHFGNGTRLTVT.

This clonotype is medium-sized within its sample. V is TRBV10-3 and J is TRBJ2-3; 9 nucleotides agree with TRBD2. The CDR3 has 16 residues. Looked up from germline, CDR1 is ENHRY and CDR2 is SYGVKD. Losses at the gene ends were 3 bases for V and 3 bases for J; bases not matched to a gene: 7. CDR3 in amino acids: CAISERAGGATDTQYF. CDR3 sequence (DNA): TGTGCCATCAGTGAACGAGCGGGGGGTGCGACAGATACGCAGTATTTT.

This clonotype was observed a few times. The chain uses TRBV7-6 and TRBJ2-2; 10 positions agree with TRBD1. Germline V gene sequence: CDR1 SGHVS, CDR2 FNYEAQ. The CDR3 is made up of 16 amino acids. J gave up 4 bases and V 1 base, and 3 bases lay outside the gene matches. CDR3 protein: CASSLVGQGFTGELFF. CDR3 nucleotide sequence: TGTGCCAGCAGCTTAGTGGGACAGGGGTTCACCGGGGAGCTGTTTTTT. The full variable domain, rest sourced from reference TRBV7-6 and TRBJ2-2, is GAGVSQSPRYKVTKRGQDVALRCDPISGHVSLYWYRQALGQGPEFLTYFNYEAQQDKSGLPNDRFSAERPEGSISTLTIQRTEQRDSAMYRCASSLVGQGFTGELFFGEGSRLTVL.

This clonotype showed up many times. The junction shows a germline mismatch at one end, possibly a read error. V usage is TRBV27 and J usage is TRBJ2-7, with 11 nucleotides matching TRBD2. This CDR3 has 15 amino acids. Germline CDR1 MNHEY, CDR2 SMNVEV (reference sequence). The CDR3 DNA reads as TGTGCCACCAGTATCCTAGCGGGGGGCTCCTACGAGCAGTACTTC. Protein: CATSILAGGSYEQYF.

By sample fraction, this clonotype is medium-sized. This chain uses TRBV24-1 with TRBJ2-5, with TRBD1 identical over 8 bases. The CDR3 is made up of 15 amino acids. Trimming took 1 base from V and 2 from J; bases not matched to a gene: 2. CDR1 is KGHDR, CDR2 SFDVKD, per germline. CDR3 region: CATSDFRGLQETQYF. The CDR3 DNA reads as TGTGCCACCAGTGATTTCAGGGGGCTTCAAGAGACCCAGTACTTC.

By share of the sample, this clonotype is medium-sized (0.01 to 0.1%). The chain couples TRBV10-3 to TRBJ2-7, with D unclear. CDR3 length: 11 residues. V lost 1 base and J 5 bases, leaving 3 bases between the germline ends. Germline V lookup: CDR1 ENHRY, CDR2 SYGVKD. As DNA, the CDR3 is TGTGCCATCAGTGAGTTCCACGAGCAGTACTTC. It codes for CAISEFHEQYF.

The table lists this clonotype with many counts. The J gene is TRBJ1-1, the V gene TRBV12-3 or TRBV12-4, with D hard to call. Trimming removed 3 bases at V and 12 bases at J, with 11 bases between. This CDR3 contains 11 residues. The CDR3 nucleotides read TGTGCCAGCAGTTTCGGTGTGAGTACTTTCTTT. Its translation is CASSFGVSTFF.

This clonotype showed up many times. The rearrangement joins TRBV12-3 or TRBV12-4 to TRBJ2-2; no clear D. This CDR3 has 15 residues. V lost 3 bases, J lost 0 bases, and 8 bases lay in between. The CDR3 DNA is TGTGCCAGCAGTTTTGGTCAGCCGAACACCGGGGAGCTGTTTTTT. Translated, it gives CASSFGQPNTGELFF.

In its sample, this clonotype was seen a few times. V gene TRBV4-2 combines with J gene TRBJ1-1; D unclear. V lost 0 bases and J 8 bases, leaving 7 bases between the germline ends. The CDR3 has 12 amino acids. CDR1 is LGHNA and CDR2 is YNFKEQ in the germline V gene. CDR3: CASSQDGIEAFF. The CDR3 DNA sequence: TGTGCCAGCAGCCAAGATGGGATCGAAGCTTTCTTT.

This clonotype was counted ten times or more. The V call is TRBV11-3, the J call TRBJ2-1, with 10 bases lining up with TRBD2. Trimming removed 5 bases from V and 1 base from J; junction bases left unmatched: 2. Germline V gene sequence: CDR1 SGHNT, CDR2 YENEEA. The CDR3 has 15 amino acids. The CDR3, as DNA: TGTGCCAGCAGCACACTAGCGGGGTCCTACAATGAGCAGTTCTTC. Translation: CASSTLAGSYNEQFF.

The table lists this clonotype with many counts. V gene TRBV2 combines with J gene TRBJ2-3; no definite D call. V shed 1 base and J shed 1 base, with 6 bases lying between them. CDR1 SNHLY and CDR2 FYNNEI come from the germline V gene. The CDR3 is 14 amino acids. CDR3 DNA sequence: TGTGCCAGCAGTGAAGGGGTTGGCACAGATACGCAGTATTTT. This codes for CASSEGVGTDTQYF.